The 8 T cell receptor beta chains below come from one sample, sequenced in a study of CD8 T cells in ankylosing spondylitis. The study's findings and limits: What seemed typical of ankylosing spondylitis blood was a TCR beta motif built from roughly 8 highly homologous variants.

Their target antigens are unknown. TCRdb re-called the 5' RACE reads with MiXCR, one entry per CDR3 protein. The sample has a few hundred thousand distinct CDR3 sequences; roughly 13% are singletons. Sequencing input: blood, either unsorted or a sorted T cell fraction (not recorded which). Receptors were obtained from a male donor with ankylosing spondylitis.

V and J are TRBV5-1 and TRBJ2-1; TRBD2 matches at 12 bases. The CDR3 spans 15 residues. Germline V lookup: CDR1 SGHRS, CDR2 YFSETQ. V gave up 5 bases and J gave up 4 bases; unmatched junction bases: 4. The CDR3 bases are TGCGCCAGCAGGACTAGCGGGAGTCGGTACAATGAGCAGTTCTTC. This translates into CASRTSGSRYNEQFF.

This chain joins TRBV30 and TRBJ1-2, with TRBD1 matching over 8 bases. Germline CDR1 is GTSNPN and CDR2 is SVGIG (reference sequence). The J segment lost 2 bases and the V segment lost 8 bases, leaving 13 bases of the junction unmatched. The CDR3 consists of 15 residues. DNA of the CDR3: TGTGCCCGCACCGGGCAGGGGGCTTGGAACTATGGCTACACCTTC. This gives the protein CARTGQGAWNYGYTF.

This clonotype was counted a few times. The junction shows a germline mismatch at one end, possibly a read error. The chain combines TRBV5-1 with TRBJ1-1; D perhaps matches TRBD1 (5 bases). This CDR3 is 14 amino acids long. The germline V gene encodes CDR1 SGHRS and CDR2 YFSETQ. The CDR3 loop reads CASSSDTFNTEVFF. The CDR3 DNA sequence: TGCGCCAGCAGCTCGGACACGTTTAACACTGAAGTTTTCTTT.

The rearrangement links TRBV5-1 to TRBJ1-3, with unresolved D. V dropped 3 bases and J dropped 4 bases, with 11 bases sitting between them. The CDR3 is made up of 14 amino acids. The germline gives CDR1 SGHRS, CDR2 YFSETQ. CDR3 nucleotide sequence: TGCGCCAGCAGCTCCGGACGATCGGGAAACACCATATATTTT. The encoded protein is CASSSGRSGNTIYF.

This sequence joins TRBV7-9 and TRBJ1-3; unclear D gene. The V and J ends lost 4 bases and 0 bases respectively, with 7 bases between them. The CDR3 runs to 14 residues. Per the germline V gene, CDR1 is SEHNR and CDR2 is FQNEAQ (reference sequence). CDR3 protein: CASSSASSGNTIYF. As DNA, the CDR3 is TGTGCCAGCAGCTCGGCGAGCTCTGGAAACACCATATATTTT. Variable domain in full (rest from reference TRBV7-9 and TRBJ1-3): DTGVSQNPRHKITKRGQNVTFRCDPISEHNRLYWYRQTLGQGPEFLTYFQNEAQLEKSRLLSDRFSAERPKGSFSTLEIQRTEQGDSAMYLCASSSASSGNTIYFGEGSWLTVV.

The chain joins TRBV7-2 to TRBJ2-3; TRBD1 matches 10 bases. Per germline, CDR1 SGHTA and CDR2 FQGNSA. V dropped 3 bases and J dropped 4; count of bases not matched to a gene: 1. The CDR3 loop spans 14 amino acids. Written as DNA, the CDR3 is TGTGCCAGCAGCTTTGACAGGGGGCCAGATACGCAGTATTTT. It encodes CASSFDRGPDTQYF.

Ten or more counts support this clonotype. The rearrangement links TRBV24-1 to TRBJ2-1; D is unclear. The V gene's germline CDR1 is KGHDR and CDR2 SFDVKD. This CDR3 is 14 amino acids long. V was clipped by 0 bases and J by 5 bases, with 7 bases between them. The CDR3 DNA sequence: TGTGCCACCAGTGATTTGAGGTCCAACAATGAGCAGTTCTTC. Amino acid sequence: CATSDLRSNNEQFF.

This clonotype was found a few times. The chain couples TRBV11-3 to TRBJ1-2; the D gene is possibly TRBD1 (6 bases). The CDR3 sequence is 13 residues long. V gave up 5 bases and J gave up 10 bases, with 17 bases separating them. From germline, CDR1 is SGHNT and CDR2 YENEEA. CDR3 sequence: CASSPRTDSPYTF. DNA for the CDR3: TGTGCCAGCAGCCCCCGGACAGATTCACCCTACACCTTC.